The clone carrying this T cell receptor beta chain was seen ten or more times. Its antigen is not known. Co-extraction yielded RNA and DNA from around 20-30 mg of unsorted bulk tissue. The germline V gene has CDR1 GTSNPN and CDR2 SVGIG (reference sequence). V lost 2 bases and J lost 4; bases outside the gene matches: 9. The CDR3 length is 17 residues. The investigators made TCR beta cDNA from about 500 ng total RNA, using a constant-region primer. Libraries for TCR beta were built through three nested multiplex PCR rounds, which together made up a slightly modified ARM-PCR procedure. PCR rounds one and two used TRBV1-TRBV30 forward primers with a C-beta reverse primer for around 9 cycles each. MiXCR, run by TCRdb on the multiplex PCR reads, gives a single entry per CDR3 protein. The sample has approximately 73,000 distinct CDR3 sequences, around 75% seen once. This specimen belongs to a study of tumor-infiltrating lymphocytes in primary liver carcinoma.

Study-wide results and caveats: Overlap between tumor regions exceeded overlap of tumor with adjacent tissue or blood. Top-250-clone fractions were significantly higher in tumors than in blood (p = 0.039).

The sample was liver tumor tissue from sampling region 4. Sample subset: tumor region T4, right-lateral pole. This chain connects TRBV30 to TRBJ2-2, with TRBD2 identical over 11 bases. This receptor was taken from a woman aged 60 to 75 with primary liver carcinoma and hepatitis B virus infection. CDR3 protein: CAWSRPETSGVTGELFF. CDR3 DNA sequence: TGTGCCTGGAGTCGTCCCGAGACTAGCGGGGTCACCGGGGAGCTGTTTTTT.